The following is a T cell receptor beta chain sequence with its context. Antigen: not known. The data were taken from a study of shared clonotypes between healthy human individuals. Clones were read by immunoSEQ multiplex PCR, and TCRdb kept only the in-frame ones, dropping some. This table holds over a million clones, 95% to 97% found once. Donors comprised only Caucasian adults living in Nashville, Tennessee. The CDR3 sequence is 14 residues long. CDR1 is MDHEN and CDR2 is SYDVKM in the germline V gene. V lost 5 bases and J lost 0, with 10 bases in between. The study, taken as a whole, reports: It was observed that roughly 5.5% of naive CD4 clonotypes were shared across several donors.

The receptor was isolated from a man aged 30-40 years in good health. The gene calls are TRBV28 and TRBJ1-1, with D maybe TRBD1 (6 bases). Sequencing input: naive CD4+ T cells sorted from blood. This sample's subset: CD45RA+ positively selected. The CDR3 DNA is TGTGCCAGCAGTAGGGACACACTGAACACTGAAGCTTTCTTT. Its protein product is CASSRDTLNTEAFF.